The rows below give T cell receptor beta chains drawn from one sample of a study of blood T cell repertoires in COVID-19. The method was immunoSEQ multiplex PCR; TCRdb's version includes in-frame clones alone and lacks a portion of them. The sample includes about 200,000 clones, roughly 84% of them seen just once. Sample: peripheral blood. The receptors stem from a woman aged 80 or over with acute or convalescent COVID-19. The conserved cysteine and the conserved F or W are not part of the CDR3 here.

TRBV30	TRBJ2-2	ACLAGITGTGELF
TRBV5-1	TRBJ1-1	ASSFTPDRVNTEAF
TRBV30	TRBJ2-4	AWSGQGAKWY
TRBV5-1	TRBJ2-5	ASSLEELADENTIQETQY
TRBV18	TRBJ2-1	ASSPLGTSGNEQF
TRBV5-6	TRBJ2-1	ASSLGQGAFYNEQF
TRBV5-1	TRBJ2-3	ASSLLTGVQSTDTQY
TRBV29-1	TRBJ1-2	SVTGTEDNYGYT
TRBV30	TRBJ1-1	AWNGMTGENTEAF
TRBV7-3	TRBJ2-3	ASSTIAADTQY
TRBV6-1	TRBJ2-7	ASSEVAGGPHEQY